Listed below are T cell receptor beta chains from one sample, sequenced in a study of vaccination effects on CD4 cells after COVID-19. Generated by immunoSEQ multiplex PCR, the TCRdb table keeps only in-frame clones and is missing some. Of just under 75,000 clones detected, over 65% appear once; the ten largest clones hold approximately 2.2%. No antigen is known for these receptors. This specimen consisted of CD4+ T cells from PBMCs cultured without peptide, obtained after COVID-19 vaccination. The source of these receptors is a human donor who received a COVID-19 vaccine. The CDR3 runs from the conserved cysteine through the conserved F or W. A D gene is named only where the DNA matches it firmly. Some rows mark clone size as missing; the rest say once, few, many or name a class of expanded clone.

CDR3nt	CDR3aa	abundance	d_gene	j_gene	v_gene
TGCGCCAGCAGCTTAAACGGGCCGTATGGCTACACCTTC	CASSLNGPYGYTF	.	.	TRBJ1-2	TRBV5-1
TGTGCCAGTAGTATCCAGGTTATCAGCAATCAGCCCCAGCATTTT	CASSIQVISNQPQHF	.	.	TRBJ1-5	TRBV19
TGTGCCAGCAGTTACGACAGGGGTAGCAATCAGCCCCAGCATTTT	CASSYDRGSNQPQHF	few	TRBD1	TRBJ1-5	TRBV6-6
TGCGCCAGCAGCCAATGGACAGTCCAAGAGACCCAGTACTTC	CASSQWTVQETQYF	.	.	TRBJ2-5	TRBV5-1
TGTGCCAGCAGCTTAGGAGCCGCCTTGGGGTCACCCCTCCACTTT	CASSLGAALGSPLHF	.	.	TRBJ1-6	TRBV7-2
TGTGCCAGCAGCGGACAGGGTTTCGACACTGAAGCTTTCTTT	CASSGQGFDTEAFF	.	TRBD1	TRBJ1-1	TRBV7-3
TGTGCCAGCAGTTACACAGACTATAATTCACCCCTCCACTTT	CASSYTDYNSPLHF	.	.	TRBJ1-6	TRBV28
TGTGCCAGCAGCTTATCCCCAGATACGCAGTATTTT	CASSLSPDTQYF	few	.	TRBJ2-3	TRBV11-3
TGTGCCACCAGTGAAGACAGGGGGGGCACCGGGGAGCTGTTTTTT	CATSEDRGGTGELFF	few	TRBD1	TRBJ2-2	TRBV24-1
TGTGCCAGCAGCGCGGGACAGGGGGCGCGCGGCAATCAGCCCCAGCATTTT	CASSAGQGARGNQPQHF	.	.	TRBJ1-5	TRBV21-1
TGTGCCAGCAGCCACCGGACAGGGGGACCCGTCACTGAAGCTTTCTTT	CASSHRTGGPVTEAFF	.	TRBD1	TRBJ1-1	TRBV6-6
TGCGCCAGCAGCCAAGAAGGATCGCGGTCCTTCACAGATACGCAGTATTTT	CASSQEGSRSFTDTQYF	once	.	TRBJ2-3	TRBV4-1
TGCGCCAGCAGCTTGGACAGAGTCGTCTATGGCTACACCTTC	CASSLDRVVYGYTF	.	.	TRBJ1-2	TRBV5-1
TGTGCCAGTAGTAGGGTATGGGGTAGCAATCAGCCCCAGCATTTT	CASSRVWGSNQPQHF	.	.	TRBJ1-5	TRBV19
TGTGCCACTTACAGGTCAGATACGCAGTATTTT	CATYRSDTQYF	.	.	TRBJ2-3	TRBV19
TGTGCCAGCAGTGAATTTAGAAGCGGGGGGGCCGGGCAGTTCTTC	CASSEFRSGGAGQFF	few	TRBD2	TRBJ2-1	TRBV2
TGTGCCAGCAGCCCCCAGGGGGGACTAGCGGGAGAGACCCAGTACTTC	CASSPQGGLAGETQYF	.	TRBD2	TRBJ2-5	TRBV7-2
TGTGCCAGCAGCTTAGCGGCAGGGAGCAATCAGCCCCAGCATTTT	CASSLAAGSNQPQHF	.	.	TRBJ1-5	TRBV7-2
TGTGCCAGCAGCCGCGGGACATCTCGAGTTGGCTACACCTTC	CASSRGTSRVGYTF	.	.	TRBJ1-2	TRBV6-5
TGTGCCAGCAGTTACCGGCCCGGGACAGGGAACACTGAAGCTTTCTTT	CASSYRPGTGNTEAFF	.	TRBD1	TRBJ1-1	TRBV6-5
TGTGCCAGCAGCCGGGACCAAGAGACCCAGTACTTC	CASSRDQETQYF	.	.	TRBJ2-5	TRBV11-2
TGTGCCAGCACCAAAAGACAGGGTGATCCCCTCCACTTT	CASTKRQGDPLHF	.	TRBD1	TRBJ1-6	TRBV9
TGCGCCAGCGCCACGGGGGACAGGGAGCTCACTGAAGCTTTCTTT	CASATGDRELTEAFF	.	TRBD1	TRBJ1-1	TRBV4-1
TGCGCCAGCAGGGTGAGGGGGGGGAATAATTCACCCCTCCACTTT	CASRVRGGNNSPLHF	.	.	TRBJ1-6	TRBV10-1
TGTGCCAGCAGCCAAACAAGGACCACCGGGGAGCTGTTTTTT	CASSQTRTTGELFF	.	.	TRBJ2-2	TRBV11-3
TGTGCCAGCAGTTACAACAATCGCAATGAGCAGTTCTTC	CASSYNNRNEQFF	.	.	TRBJ2-1	TRBV6-5
TGTGCCAGCTCACCGTCGACCCGAGGGTCGACCCAGTACTTC	CASSPSTRGSTQYF	.	.	TRBJ2-5	TRBV18
TGTGCCAGCTCACCACCTGAGGGAGGGGGAGAGACCCAGTACTTC	CASSPPEGGGETQYF	.	.	TRBJ2-5	TRBV18
TGCGCCAGCAGCGTTGTTTGGCGGGGGGGAGGAGACAATGAGCAGTTCTTC	CASSVVWRGGGDNEQFF	.	TRBD2	TRBJ2-1	TRBV5-1